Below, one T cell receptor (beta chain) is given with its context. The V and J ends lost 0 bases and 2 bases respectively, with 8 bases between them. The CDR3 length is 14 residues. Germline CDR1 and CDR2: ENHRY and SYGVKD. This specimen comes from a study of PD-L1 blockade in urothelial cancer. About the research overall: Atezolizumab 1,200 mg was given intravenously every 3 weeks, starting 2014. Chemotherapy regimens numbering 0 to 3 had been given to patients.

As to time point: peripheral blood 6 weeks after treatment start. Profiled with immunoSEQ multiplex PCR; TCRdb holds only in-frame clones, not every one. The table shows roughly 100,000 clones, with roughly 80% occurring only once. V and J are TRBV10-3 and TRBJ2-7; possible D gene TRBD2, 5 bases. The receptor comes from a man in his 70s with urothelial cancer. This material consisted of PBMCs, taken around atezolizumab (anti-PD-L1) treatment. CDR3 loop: CAISESIGTYEQYF. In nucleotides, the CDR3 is TGTGCCATCAGTGAGTCTATCGGGACCTACGAGCAGTACTTC.